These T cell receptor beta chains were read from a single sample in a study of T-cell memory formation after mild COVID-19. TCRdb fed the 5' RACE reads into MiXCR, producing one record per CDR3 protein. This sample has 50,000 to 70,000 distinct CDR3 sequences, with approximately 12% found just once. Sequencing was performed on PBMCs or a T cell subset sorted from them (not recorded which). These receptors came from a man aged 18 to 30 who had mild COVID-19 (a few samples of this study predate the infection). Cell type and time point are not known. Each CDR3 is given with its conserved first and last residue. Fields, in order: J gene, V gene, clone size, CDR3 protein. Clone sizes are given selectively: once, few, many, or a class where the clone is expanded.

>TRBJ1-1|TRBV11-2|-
CASSQSWRSTEAFF
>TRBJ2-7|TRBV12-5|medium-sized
CASSNRVGNYEQYF
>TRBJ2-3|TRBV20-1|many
CSARRRGYNPTVQYF
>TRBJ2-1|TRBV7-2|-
CASSLAPGRYNEQFF
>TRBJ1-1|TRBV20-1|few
CSARSGTVNTEAFF
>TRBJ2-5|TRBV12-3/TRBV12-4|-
CASSAGGGETQYF
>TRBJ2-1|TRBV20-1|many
CSASQQGHEQFF
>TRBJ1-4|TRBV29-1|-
CSVAFYNEKLFF
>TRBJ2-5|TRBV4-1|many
CASSQVLLETQYF
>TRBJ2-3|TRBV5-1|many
CASSRTTGVVTDTQYF
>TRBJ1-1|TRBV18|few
CASSPLGGDTEAFF
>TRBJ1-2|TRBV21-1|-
CASSKGRTGANYGYTF
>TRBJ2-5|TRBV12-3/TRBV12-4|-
CASSLSGGLETQYF
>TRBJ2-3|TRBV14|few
CASSVWAPTDTQYF
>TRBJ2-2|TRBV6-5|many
CASSYGGENTGELFF
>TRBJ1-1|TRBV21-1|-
CASSKMGTGRGDNTEAFF
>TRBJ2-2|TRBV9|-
CASSVTGANDNTGELFF
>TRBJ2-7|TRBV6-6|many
CASSPSDEQYF
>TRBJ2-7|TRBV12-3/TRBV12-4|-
CASSLNLIEQYF
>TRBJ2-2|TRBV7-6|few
CASSLRAIGDDTGELFF
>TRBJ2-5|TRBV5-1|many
CASSLGTGQGTQYF
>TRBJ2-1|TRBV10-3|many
CAISGTTPYNEQFF
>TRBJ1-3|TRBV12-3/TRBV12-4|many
CASGPNGGNTIYF
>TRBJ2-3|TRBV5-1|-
CASSPRTGTDTQYF
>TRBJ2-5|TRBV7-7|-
CASSLAGLAGEETQYF
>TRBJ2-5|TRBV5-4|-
CASSSGTSGGEETQYF
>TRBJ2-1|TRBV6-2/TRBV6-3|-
CASSLTSGGTSSSYNEQFF
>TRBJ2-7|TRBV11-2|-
CATTFVQGLKEQYF
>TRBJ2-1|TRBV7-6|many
CASSSPGSGSNEQFF
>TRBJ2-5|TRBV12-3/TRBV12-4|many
CASSLGRRETQYF
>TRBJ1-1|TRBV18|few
CASSPQTGLGNTEAFF
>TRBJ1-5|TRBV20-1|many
CSAREFGGIPSNQPQHF
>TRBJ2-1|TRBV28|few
CASSPLDRLYNEQFF
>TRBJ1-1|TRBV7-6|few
CASSLAQGKLAEAFF
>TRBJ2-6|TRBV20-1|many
CSATLNGPFSGANVLTF
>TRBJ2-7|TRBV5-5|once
CASSFEGGQGHYEQYF
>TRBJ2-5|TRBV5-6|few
CASSLARGRETQYF
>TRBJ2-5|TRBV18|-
CASSRQGGVETQYF
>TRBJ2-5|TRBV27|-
CATFRSPQETQYF
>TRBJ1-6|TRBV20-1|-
CSASRAGNSPLHF
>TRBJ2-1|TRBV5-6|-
CASSFLDGTNEQFF
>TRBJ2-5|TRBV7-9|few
CASSSSGGSQETQYF
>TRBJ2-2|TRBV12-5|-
CASGPGAMTGELFF
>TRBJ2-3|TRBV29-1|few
CSVGGGGPDTQYF
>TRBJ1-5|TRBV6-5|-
CASSYSTTQPQHF
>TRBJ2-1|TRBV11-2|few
CASSPLLLGTSRPYNEQFF
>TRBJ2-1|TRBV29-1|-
CSGLLLVSYNEQFF
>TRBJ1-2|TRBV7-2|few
CASSPELRGTYGYTF
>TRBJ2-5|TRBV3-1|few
CASSPKSGGVGETQYF
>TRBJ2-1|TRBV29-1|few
CSLIAGPGHNEQFF
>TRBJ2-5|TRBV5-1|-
CASSLAGLATQYF
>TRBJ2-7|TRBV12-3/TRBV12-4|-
CASSPGTSGGEPYEQYF
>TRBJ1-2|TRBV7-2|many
CASSFNDQGGYTF
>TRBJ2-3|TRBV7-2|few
CASSPVPGWGGDTQYF
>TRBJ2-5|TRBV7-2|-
CASSRQGEETQYF
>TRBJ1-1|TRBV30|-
CAWSVQGLNTEAFF
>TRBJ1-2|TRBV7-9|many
CASSSQGGYTF